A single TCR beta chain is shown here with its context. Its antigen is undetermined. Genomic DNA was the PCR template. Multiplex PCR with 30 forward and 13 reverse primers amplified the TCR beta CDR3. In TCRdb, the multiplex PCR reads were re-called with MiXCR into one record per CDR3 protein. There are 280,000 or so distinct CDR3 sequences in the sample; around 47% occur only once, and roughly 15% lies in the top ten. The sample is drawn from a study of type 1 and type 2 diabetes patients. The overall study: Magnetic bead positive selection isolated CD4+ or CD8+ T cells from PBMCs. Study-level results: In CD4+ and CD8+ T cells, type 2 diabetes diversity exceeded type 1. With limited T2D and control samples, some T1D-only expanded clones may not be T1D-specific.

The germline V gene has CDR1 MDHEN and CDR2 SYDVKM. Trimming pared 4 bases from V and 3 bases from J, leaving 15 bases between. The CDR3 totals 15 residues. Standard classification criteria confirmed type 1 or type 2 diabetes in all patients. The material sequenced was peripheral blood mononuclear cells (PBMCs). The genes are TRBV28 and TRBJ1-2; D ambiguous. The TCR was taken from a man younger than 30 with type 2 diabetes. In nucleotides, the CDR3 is TGTGCCAGCAGTTCTCCCCAGATATCTTACTATGGCTACACCTTC. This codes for CASSSPQISYYGYTF.